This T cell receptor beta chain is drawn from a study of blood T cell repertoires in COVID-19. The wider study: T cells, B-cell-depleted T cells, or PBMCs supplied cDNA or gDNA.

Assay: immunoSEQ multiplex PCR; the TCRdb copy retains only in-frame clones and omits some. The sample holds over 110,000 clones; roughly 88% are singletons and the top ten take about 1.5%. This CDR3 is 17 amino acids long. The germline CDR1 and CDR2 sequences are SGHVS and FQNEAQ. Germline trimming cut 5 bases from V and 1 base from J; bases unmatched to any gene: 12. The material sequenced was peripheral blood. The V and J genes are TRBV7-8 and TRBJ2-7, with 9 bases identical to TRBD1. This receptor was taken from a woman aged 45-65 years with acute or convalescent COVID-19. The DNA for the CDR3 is TGTGCCAGCAGCCCCCCGGGGGACAGGGTGGGATCCTACGAGCAGTACTTC. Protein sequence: CASSPPGDRVGSYEQYF.